The 32 T cell receptor beta chains listed next were all sequenced from one sample in a study of shared clonotypes between healthy human individuals. Assay used: immunoSEQ multiplex PCR; TCRdb lists only in-frame clones, some missing. The data contain more than 450,000 clones, about four fifths of them singletons. The material sequenced was PBMCs. Receptor source: a woman aged 40 to 55 in good health. Some clones in this sample may be carry-over from other donors' samples.

The gene calls are TRBV18 and TRBJ1-2; D is unclear. The germline CDR1 and CDR2 sequences are KGHSH and LQKENI. There are 16 residues in the CDR3. Trimming pared 3 bases from V and 0 bases from J, leaving 14 bases between. The CDR3: CASSPYRAGTNYGYTF. The DNA of the CDR3 is TGTGCCAGCTCACCGTATCGGGCGGGGACTAACTATGGCTACACCTTC.

This sequence joins TRBV27 and TRBJ2-7; D might be TRBD2 (6 bases). CDR3 length: 13 residues. Germline CDR1 and CDR2: MNHEY and SMNVEV (reference sequence). V was pared by 4 bases and J by 4 bases, with 11 bases between. The DNA for the CDR3 is TGTGCCAGCAGTTACGGGGGATGGTACGAGCAGTACTTC. Translating it yields CASSYGGWYEQYF.

The J gene is TRBJ2-1, the V gene TRBV5-1, with D possibly TRBD2 on 6 matching bases. In germline, CDR1 is SGHRS, CDR2 YFSETQ. The CDR3 contains 15 residues. Trimming took off 0 bases at V and 6 bases at J, with 13 bases between the two ends. The CDR3 region is CASSLGVSGGNEQFF. Here the CDR3 DNA reads TGCGCCAGCAGCTTGGGGGTTAGCGGAGGCAATGAGCAGTTCTTC.

This clone came up many times. V usage is TRBV6-1 and J usage is TRBJ1-2; possibly TRBD1 for D (5 bases). V lost 1 base, J lost 7 bases, and 10 bases lay in between. Germline values: CDR1 MNHNS, CDR2 SASEGT. This CDR3 region has 13 residues. CDR3 loop: CASSEVRGVGYTF. In nucleotides, the CDR3 is TGTGCCAGCAGTGAAGTCAGAGGGGTTGGCTACACCTTC.

V gene TRBV19 combines with J gene TRBJ1-2, with D possibly being TRBD1 (6 bases). Per germline, CDR1 LNHDA and CDR2 SQIVND (reference sequence). The V end lost 9 bases, the J end lost 2 bases, and 19 bases lay between the germline ends. The CDR3 loop spans 15 amino acids. CDR3 region: CASSPNRETNYGYTF. DNA of the CDR3: TGTGCCAGCTCACCTAACAGGGAAACCAACTATGGCTACACCTTC.

A word on this clone: A read error likely explains this, since a far larger clone differs by one base. The sample contains more than one DNA sequence encoding this CDR3. The chain links TRBV28 to TRBJ2-7; D call uncertain. The ends were cut back, 4 bases at V and 2 bases at J, with 3 bases in the middle. The V gene's germline CDR1 is MDHEN and CDR2 SYDVKM. The CDR3 has 11 residues. CDR3 in DNA: TGTGCCAGCAGTTCGGCCTACGAGCAGTACTTC. Its translation is CASSSAYEQYF.

The chain combines TRBV11-2 with TRBJ2-5; D could derive from TRBD1 or TRBD2 (6 bases each). Deletions cut 4 bases from V and 5 bases from J, with 17 bases between. This CDR3 is 15 amino acids long. The germline gives CDR1 SGHAT, CDR2 FQNNGV. The CDR3: CASSSWGAVVETQYF. As DNA, the CDR3 is TGTGCCAGCAGCTCCTGGGGGGCTGTCGTGGAGACCCAGTACTTC. Supplemented by reference TRBV11-2 and TRBJ2-5, the full variable domain reads EAGVAQSPRYKIIEKRQSVAFWCNPISGHATLYWYQQILGQGPKLLIQFQNNGVVDDSQLPKDRFSAERLKGVDSTLKIQPAKLEDSAVYLCASSSWGAVVETQYFGPGTRLLVL.

This clone was detected ten times or more. The genes are TRBV7-2 and TRBJ2-1; 8 bases fit TRBD2. The CDR3 totals 17 residues. With V trimmed by 0 bases and J by 1 base, 5 bases remained unmatched. CDR1 SGHTA and CDR2 FQGNSA come from the germline V gene. Written as DNA, the CDR3 is TGTGCCAGCAGCTTAGCGTGGAGCGGGAGATCCTACAATGAGCAGTTCTTC. It yields the protein CASSLAWSGRSYNEQFF.

This chain joins TRBV4-2 and TRBJ2-2; D gene uncertain. V was cut by 0 bases and J by 3 bases, with 11 bases left in between. The CDR3 is 16 residues long. Per the germline V gene, CDR1 is LGHNA and CDR2 is YNFKEQ. CDR3 region: CASSQDILGDTGELFF. The CDR3 DNA follows: TGTGCCAGCAGCCAAGATATCCTAGGTGACACCGGGGAGCTGTTTTTT.

This CDR3 reads CASSQALPPYEQYF. CDR3 sequence (DNA): TGTGCCAGCAGCCAGGCACTCCCCCCTTACGAGCAGTACTTC. The chain links TRBV7-8 to TRBJ2-7; D unresolved. CDR1 and CDR2 from the germline V gene are SGHVS and FQNEAQ. V was pared by 5 bases and J by 4 bases, with 15 bases between. There are 14 residues in the CDR3.

The V call is TRBV5-1, the J call TRBJ2-1, with D perhaps assigned TRBD1 or TRBD2 (5 bases each). CDR3 length: 15 amino acids. Trimming removed 1 base at V and 2 bases at J, with 10 bases between. The germline V gene has CDR1 SGHRS and CDR2 YFSETQ. In nucleotides, the CDR3 is TGCGCCAGCAGCTTGAAGAGGGGTCCCTACAATGAGCAGTTCTTC. It encodes CASSLKRGPYNEQFF.

The V gene is TRBV15, the J gene TRBJ2-3, with a weak D call TRBD2 (6 bases). Germline lookup yields CDR1 LNHNV and CDR2 YYDKDF (reference sequence). Trimming pared 0 bases from V and 0 bases from J, leaving 10 bases between. The CDR3 has 16 amino acids. The CDR3 coding sequence is TGTGCCACCAGCAGAGATCTCAGCGGGAGCACAGATACGCAGTATTTT. Amino acid sequence: CATSRDLSGSTDTQYF. Drawing the rest from reference TRBV15 and TRBJ2-3, the complete variable domain is DAMVIQNPRYQVTQFGKPVTLSCSQTLNHNVMYWYQQKSSQAPKLLFHYYDKDFNNEADTPDNFQSRRPNTSFCFLDIRSPGLGDTAMYLCATSRDLSGSTDTQYFGPGTRLTVL.

The V call is TRBV4-2, the J call TRBJ2-7; a possible D gene is TRBD1 (7 bases). In germline, CDR1 is LGHNA, CDR2 YNFKEQ. Trimming shortened V by 0 bases and J by 6 bases, and 15 bases separated the two germline ends. This CDR3 is built from 15 residues. The CDR3: CASSQDLEGAGEQYF. CDR3 DNA sequence: TGTGCCAGCAGCCAAGATCTGGAGGGGGCCGGCGAGCAGTACTTC.

The CDR3 DNA reads TGTGCCAGCAGCTTAGCAGGAGGGGTGGATGAAAAACTGTTTTTT. This gives the protein CASSLAGGVDEKLFF. The chain is built from TRBV7-2 and TRBJ1-4; D may be TRBD1 (5 bases). The CDR3 contains 15 residues. The V gene's germline CDR1 is SGHTA and CDR2 FQGNSA. Trimming removed 0 bases at V and 6 bases at J, with 11 bases between. The whole variable domain, remainder taken from reference TRBV7-2 and TRBJ1-4, is GAGVSQSPSNKVTEKGKDVELRCDPISGHTALYWYRQSLGQGLEFLIYFQGNSAPDKSGLPSDRFSAERTGGSVSTLTIQRTQQEDSAVYLCASSLAGGVDEKLFFGSGTQLSVL.

This chain joins TRBV30 and TRBJ2-2; the D gene could be TRBD1 or TRBD2 (5 bases each). The CDR3 totals 17 residues. CDR1 and CDR2 (germline): GTSNPN, SVGIG (reference sequence). V was shortened by 3 bases and J by 4 bases, with 21 bases between the two germline ends. The CDR3 bases are TGTGCCTGGAGATGGCTTTGGGGGAGAGAGTCCACCGGGGAGCTGTTTTTT. Its protein product is CAWRWLWGRESTGELFF.

The table lists this clone with a count of one. The chain carries TRBV27 and TRBJ2-3, with 10 bases identical to TRBD2. V trimming: 2 bases; J trimming: 5 bases; junction bases outside the gene matches: 13. From germline, CDR1 is MNHEY and CDR2 SMNVEV (reference sequence). CDR3 length equals 18 residues. CDR3 sequence reads: CASSLQPWLAGVVDTQYF. The CDR3 DNA sequence: TGTGCCAGCAGTTTACAGCCCTGGCTAGCGGGAGTCGTAGATACGCAGTATTTT.

The J gene is TRBJ2-3, the V gene TRBV6-1; 11 nucleotides align to TRBD1. J gave up 1 base and V 5 bases, and 2 bases lay outside the gene matches. This CDR3 comprises 15 residues. Germline lookup yields CDR1 MNHNS and CDR2 SASEGT. CDR3 residues: CASSQGQGGTDTQYF. The CDR3 DNA follows: TGTGCCAGCAGTCAGGGACAGGGGGGCACAGATACGCAGTATTTT.

This sequence joins TRBV18 and TRBJ2-2; 7 bases are a match to TRBD1. Losses at the gene ends were 0 bases for V and 4 bases for J; bases not matched to a gene: 5. The length of the CDR3 is 16 residues. The germline V gene has CDR1 KGHSH and CDR2 LQKENI. The CDR3 sequence is CASSPPDRAVTGELFF. The CDR3, as DNA: TGTGCCAGCTCACCACCCGACAGGGCGGTCACCGGGGAGCTGTTTTTT.

The V gene is TRBV7-8, the J gene TRBJ2-1; D unresolved. Trimming stripped 2 bases from V and 3 bases from J, with 23 bases between. This CDR3 spans 19 amino acids. The germline gives CDR1 SGHVS, CDR2 FQNEAQ. The CDR3 DNA reads TGTGCCAGCAGCTTACTGCTTCCTAGGGTGAGTTTGTTCTACAATGAGCAGTTCTTC. The encoded protein is CASSLLLPRVSLFYNEQFF. The full variable domain, with the rest looked up from reference TRBV7-8 and TRBJ2-1, is GAGVSQSPRYKVAKRGQDVALRCDPISGHVSLFWYQQALGQGPEFLTYFQNEAQLDKSGLPSDRFFAERPEGSVSTLKIQRTQQEDSAVYLCASSLLLPRVSLFYNEQFFGPGTRLTVL.

This clone was seen just once. The gene calls are TRBV2 and TRBJ1-1; D is possibly TRBD1 (5 bases). Deletions cut 8 bases from V and 1 base from J, with 17 bases between. This CDR3 spans 15 amino acids. The V gene's germline CDR1 is SNHLY and CDR2 FYNNEI. CDR3 amino acids: CASLTRGTANTEAFF. The CDR3 nucleotides read TGTGCCAGCCTAACCCGAGGGACCGCGAACACTGAAGCTTTCTTT.

V gene TRBV6-1 combines with J gene TRBJ2-7, with 11 bases identical to TRBD1. Per germline, CDR1 MNHNS and CDR2 SASEGT. This CDR3 spans 15 amino acids. The ends lost 5 bases at V and 3 bases at J; junction bases unmatched: 6. CDR3 sequence (DNA): TGTGCCAGCAGTAAACAGGACAGGGGGCTCTACGAGCAGTACTTC. This encodes CASSKQDRGLYEQYF.

This clone turned up a few times. V is TRBV7-8 and J is TRBJ2-7; D perhaps matches TRBD2 (5 bases). Trimming took off 3 bases at V and 2 bases at J, with 11 bases between the two ends. The CDR3 loop spans 14 amino acids. The V gene's germline CDR1 is SGHVS and CDR2 FQNEAQ. The CDR3 sequence is CASSLTISTYEQYF. In DNA, the CDR3 is TGTGCCAGCAGCTTGACTATCTCTACCTACGAGCAGTACTTC.

The V and J genes are TRBV4-3 and TRBJ2-2; D remains unclear. Trimming removed 3 bases at V and 3 bases at J, with 5 bases between. Germline-derived CDR1 and CDR2 are LGHNA and YSLEER. CDR3 size: 13 residues. The chain's CDR3 is CASSQVHTGELFF. CDR3 nucleotide sequence: TGCGCCAGCAGCCAGGTGCACACCGGGGAGCTGTTTTTT.

This clone was seen once. The J gene is TRBJ1-3, the V gene TRBV5-1; D is possibly TRBD1 (6 bases). Per the germline V gene, CDR1 is SGHRS and CDR2 is YFSETQ. The CDR3 runs to 14 residues. Trimming stripped 9 bases from V and 2 bases from J, with 15 bases between. The CDR3 reads CATRRDTTGNTIYF. The CDR3 DNA is TGCGCCACCCGACGGGACACGACTGGAAACACCATATATTTT.

The chain uses TRBV18 and TRBJ2-5; D gene uncertain. The CDR3 runs to 14 residues. V lost 8 bases and J 5 bases, leaving 18 bases between the germline ends. Germline V lookup: CDR1 KGHSH, CDR2 LQKENI. CDR3 sequence (DNA): TGTGCCAGCCACACGATATCCTCGCGGGAGACCCAGTACTTC. This encodes CASHTISSRETQYF.

J is TRBJ2-7 and V is TRBV27; 7 nucleotides match TRBD1. Germline V gene data show CDR1 as MNHEY and CDR2 as SMNVEV (reference sequence). The CDR3 is 15 residues long. The J segment lost 0 bases and the V segment lost 4 bases, leaving 6 bases of the junction unmatched. The CDR3 nucleotides read TGTGCCAGCAGTTCGGGACAGATGAGCTCCTACGAGCAGTACTTC. Translation gives CASSSGQMSSYEQYF.

The V and J genes are TRBV19 and TRBJ1-5, with D hard to call. Germline V gives CDR1 LNHDA, CDR2 SQIVND (reference sequence). Between the trimmed V and J ends, which lost 5 bases and 0 bases, there was a span of 11 bases. The CDR3 spans 15 residues. CDR3 coding DNA: TGTGCCAGTAGTTATTTAGAATATAGCAATCAGCCCCAGCATTTT. Protein product: CASSYLEYSNQPQHF.

The chain employs TRBV28 and TRBJ2-3, with a weak D call TRBD2 (6 bases). Trimming took 3 bases from V and 8 from J, leaving 9 bases between them. This CDR3 is built from 12 residues. CDR1 is MDHEN and CDR2 is SYDVKM in the germline V gene. CDR3 in DNA: TGTGCCAGCAGTTTCGGGGAGGCTACGCAGTATTTT. Translated, it gives CASSFGEATQYF.

The chain recombines TRBV29-1 with TRBJ2-7, with D unresolved. The CDR3 contains 12 residues. The germline V and J ends were trimmed by 3 bases and 3 bases, with 9 bases remaining between them. The V gene's germline CDR1 is SQVTM and CDR2 ANQGSEA. Here the CDR3 DNA reads TGCAGCGTTGAGTCAGTAAACTACGAGCAGTACTTC. It yields the protein CSVESVNYEQYF.

A remark on this clone: At one end the junction does not follow the germline gene, possibly because of a read error. The chain carries TRBV7-7 and TRBJ2-1, with TRBD2 matching 10 bases. Germline-derived CDR1 and CDR2 are SSHAT and FNYEAQ (reference sequence). The CDR3 covers 15 residues. The CDR3 sequence is CASSPLAGAYNEQFF. The CDR3 DNA follows: TGTGCTAGCAGCCCGCTAGCGGGGGCTTACAATGAGCAGTTCTTC.

This rearrangement joins TRBV2 to TRBJ2-5; weak D call: TRBD2 (6 bases). This CDR3 is 12 amino acids long. V dropped 9 bases and J dropped 0 bases, with 8 bases sitting between them. Germline loops: CDR1 SNHLY, CDR2 FYNNEI. The CDR3 nucleotides are TGTGCCAGTGGCGGGAACCAAGAGACCCAGTACTTC. This codes for CASGGNQETQYF.

The CDR3 nucleotides are TGTGCCAGCAGAGGTACAGGGAATGCACCTGGGGCCAACGTCCTGACTTTC. Its translation: CASRGTGNAPGANVLTF. The rearrangement links TRBV27 to TRBJ2-6; TRBD1 might be the D (6 bases). This CDR3 is 17 amino acids long. V was trimmed by 6 bases and J by 2 bases, leaving 17 bases between them. Germline V lookup: CDR1 MNHEY, CDR2 SMNVEV (reference sequence).